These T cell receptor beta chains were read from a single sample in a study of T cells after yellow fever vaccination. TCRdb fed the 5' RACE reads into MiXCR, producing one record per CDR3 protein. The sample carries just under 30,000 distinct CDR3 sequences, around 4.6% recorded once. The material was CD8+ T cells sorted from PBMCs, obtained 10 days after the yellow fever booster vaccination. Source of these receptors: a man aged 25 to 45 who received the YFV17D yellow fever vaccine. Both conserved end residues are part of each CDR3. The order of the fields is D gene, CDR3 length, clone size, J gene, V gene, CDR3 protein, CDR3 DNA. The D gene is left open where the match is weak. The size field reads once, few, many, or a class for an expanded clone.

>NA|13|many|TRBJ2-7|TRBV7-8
CASSGEHGIEQYF
TGTGCCAGCAGCGGGGAGCACGGTATCGAGCAGTACTTC
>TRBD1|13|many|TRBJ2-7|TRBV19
CASNYGTGNEQYF
TGTGCCAGTAACTACGGGACAGGGAACGAGCAGTACTTC
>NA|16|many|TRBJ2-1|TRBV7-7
CASSLDPRSSYNEQFF
TGTGCTAGCAGCTTAGATCCCAGATCCTCCTACAATGAGCAGTTCTTC
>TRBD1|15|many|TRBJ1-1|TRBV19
CASSTRDRGITEAFF
TGTGCCAGTAGTACCCGGGACAGGGGGATCACTGAAGCTTTCTTT
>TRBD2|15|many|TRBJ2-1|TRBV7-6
CASSFLAGSYNEQFF
TGTGCCAGCAGCTTCCTAGCGGGATCATACAATGAGCAGTTCTTC
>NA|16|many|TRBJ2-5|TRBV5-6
CASGGFGVGDQETQYF
TGTGCCAGCGGGGGTTTCGGTGTCGGGGACCAAGAGACCCAGTACTTC
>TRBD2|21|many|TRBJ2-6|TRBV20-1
CSAREGRPGGPTYSGANVLTF
TGCAGTGCTAGAGAGGGCCGTCCGGGAGGGCCCACCTACTCTGGGGCCAACGTCCTGACTTTC
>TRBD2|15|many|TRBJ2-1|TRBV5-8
CASSPGTSVYNEQFF
TGTGCCAGCAGTCCCGGGACTAGCGTTTACAATGAGCAGTTCTTC
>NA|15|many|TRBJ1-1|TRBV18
CASSPPNGLNTEAFF
TGTGCCAGCTCACCACCAAACGGACTGAACACTGAAGCTTTCTTT
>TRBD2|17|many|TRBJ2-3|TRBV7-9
CASRVAGGISDTDTQYF
TGTGCCAGCAGAGTAGCGGGAGGGATTTCCGACACAGATACGCAGTATTTT
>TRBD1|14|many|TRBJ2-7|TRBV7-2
CASSLRQGAREQYF
TGTGCCAGCAGCTTACGGCAGGGGGCGCGTGAGCAGTACTTC
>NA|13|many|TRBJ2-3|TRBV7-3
CASSLSLLDTQYF
TGTGCCAGCAGCTTAAGCCTTCTAGATACGCAGTATTTT
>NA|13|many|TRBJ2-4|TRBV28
CASTREGKNIQYF
TGTGCCAGCACCCGGGAAGGCAAAAACATTCAGTACTTC
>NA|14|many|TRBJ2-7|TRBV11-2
CASSLGQGTFEQYF
TGTGCCAGCAGCTTAGGGCAGGGGACTTTCGAGCAGTACTTC
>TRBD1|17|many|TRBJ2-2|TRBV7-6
CASSLTVTRGITGELFF
TGTGCCAGCAGCTTAACGGTGACCAGGGGGATTACCGGGGAGCTGTTTTTT
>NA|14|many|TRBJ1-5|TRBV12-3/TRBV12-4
CASSFGASNQPQHF
TGTGCCAGCAGTTTCGGAGCTAGCAATCAGCCCCAGCATTTT